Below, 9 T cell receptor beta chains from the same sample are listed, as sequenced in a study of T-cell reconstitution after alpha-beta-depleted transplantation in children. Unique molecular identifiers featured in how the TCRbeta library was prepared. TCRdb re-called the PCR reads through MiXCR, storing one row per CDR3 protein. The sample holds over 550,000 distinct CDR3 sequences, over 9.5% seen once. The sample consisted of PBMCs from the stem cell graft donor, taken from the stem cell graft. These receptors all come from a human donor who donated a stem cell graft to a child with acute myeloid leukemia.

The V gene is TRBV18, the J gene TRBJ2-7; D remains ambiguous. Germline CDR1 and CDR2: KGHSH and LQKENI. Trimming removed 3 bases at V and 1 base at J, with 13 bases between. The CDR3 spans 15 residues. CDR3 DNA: TGTGCCAGCTCACCGTTTGAGTCTTCGTCCTACGAGCAGTACTTC. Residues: CASSPFESSSYEQYF. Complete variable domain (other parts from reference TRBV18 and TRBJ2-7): NAGVMQNPRHLVRRRGQEARLRCSPMKGHSHVYWYRQLPEEGLKFMVYLQKENIIDESGMPKERFSAEFPKEGPSILRIQQVVRGDSAAYFCASSPFESSSYEQYFGPGTRLTVT.

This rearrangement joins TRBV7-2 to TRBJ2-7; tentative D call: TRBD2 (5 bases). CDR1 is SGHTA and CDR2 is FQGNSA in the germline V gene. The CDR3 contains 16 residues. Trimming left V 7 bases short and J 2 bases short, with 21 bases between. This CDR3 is CASIPSLRAGTYEQYF. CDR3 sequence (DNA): TGTGCCAGCATCCCAAGCTTGAGGGCAGGAACCTACGAGCAGTACTTC.

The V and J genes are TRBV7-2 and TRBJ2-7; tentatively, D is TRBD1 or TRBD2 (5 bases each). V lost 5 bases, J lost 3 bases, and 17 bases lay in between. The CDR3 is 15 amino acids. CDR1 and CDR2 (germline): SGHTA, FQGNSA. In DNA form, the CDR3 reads TGTGCCAGCAGCCCTTCGGGACGGACGGACTACGAGCAGTACTTC. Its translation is CASSPSGRTDYEQYF.

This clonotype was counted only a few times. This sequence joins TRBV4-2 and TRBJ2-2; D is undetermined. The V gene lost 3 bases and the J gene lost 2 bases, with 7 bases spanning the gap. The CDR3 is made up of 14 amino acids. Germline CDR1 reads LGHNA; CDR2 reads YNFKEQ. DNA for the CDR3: TGTGCCAGCAGCCAGGAAAGAAACACCGGGGAGCTGTTTTTT. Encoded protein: CASSQERNTGELFF.

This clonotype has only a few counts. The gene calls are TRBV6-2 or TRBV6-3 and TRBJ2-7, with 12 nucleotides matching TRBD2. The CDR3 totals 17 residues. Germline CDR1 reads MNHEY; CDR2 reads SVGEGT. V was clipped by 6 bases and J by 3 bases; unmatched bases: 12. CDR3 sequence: CASRSPPGLAGLYEQYF. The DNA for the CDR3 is TGTGCCAGCAGATCACCCCCGGGACTAGCGGGCCTCTACGAGCAGTACTTC.

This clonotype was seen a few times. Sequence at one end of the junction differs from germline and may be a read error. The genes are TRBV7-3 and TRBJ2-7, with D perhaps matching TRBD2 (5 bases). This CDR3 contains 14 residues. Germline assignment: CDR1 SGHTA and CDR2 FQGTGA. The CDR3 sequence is CASSLRLRTSQGGF. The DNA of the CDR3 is TGTGCCAGCAGCTTAAGACTCCGGACTTCCCAAGGCGGCTTC.

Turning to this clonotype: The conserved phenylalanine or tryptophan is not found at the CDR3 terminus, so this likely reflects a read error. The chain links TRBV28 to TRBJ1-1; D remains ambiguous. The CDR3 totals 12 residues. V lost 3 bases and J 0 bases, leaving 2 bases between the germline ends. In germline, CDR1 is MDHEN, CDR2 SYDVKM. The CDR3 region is CASSFLNTEAFY. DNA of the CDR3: TGTGCCAGCAGTTTCTTGAACACTGAAGCTTTCTAT.

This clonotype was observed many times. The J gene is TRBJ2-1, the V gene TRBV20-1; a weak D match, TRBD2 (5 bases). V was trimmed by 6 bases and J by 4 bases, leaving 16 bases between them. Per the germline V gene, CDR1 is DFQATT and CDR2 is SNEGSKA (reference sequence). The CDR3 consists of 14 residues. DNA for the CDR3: TGCAGTGCCCCCGGGATCGGCTTTTACAATGAGCAGTTCTTC. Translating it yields CSAPGIGFYNEQFF.

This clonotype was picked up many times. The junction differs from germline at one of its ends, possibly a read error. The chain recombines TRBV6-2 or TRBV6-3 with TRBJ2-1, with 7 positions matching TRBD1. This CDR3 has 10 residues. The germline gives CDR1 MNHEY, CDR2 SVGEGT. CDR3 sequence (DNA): TGTGCCGGCAGGGGGAATGAGCAGTTCTTC. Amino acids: CAGRGNEQFF.